This T cell receptor beta chain appears in the sequencing data of a study of blood T cell repertoires in COVID-19. Study information: Sample material is recorded as cDNA or gDNA derived from T cells, B-cell-depleted T cells, or PBMCs.

Original processing methods: Amplified reference gene primers provided the basis for estimating nucleated cell counts. The table came from immunoSEQ multiplex PCR; TCRdb's copy has only in-frame clones and leaves some out. That table furnishes V, J and clone size, whereas the DNA furnished D and trimming. The table has about 440,000 clones, approximately 89% seen once; the top ten hold around 12%. The V gene lost 6 bases and the J gene lost 5 bases, with 7 bases spanning the gap. The germline gives CDR1 MNHNY, CDR2 SVGAGI (reference sequence). The CDR3 loop spans 11 amino acids. A Seattle source enrolled patients during active infection and followed them longitudinally. This clone was counted a single time.

This sequence originates from a woman aged 45-65 years with COVID-19, enrolled during active disease. The genes are TRBV6-6 and TRBJ2-5; no clear D gene. The sample taken for sequencing was peripheral blood. The CDR3 DNA reads as TGTGCCAGCAGGGCCAGGGAGACCCAGTACTTC. It is translated as CASRARETQYF.